This entry lists 3 T cell receptor beta chains sequenced from one sample in a study of identical twins. MiXCR, run by TCRdb on the 5' RACE reads, gives a single entry per CDR3 protein. This table holds just over 500,000 distinct CDR3 sequences, roughly a fifth found once. These data were also filed under a second study, of T cells expressing NK-cell markers.

The sequenced sample consisted of CD4+ T cells sorted from blood. The receptors originated from a woman under 30 in good health.

Only a few counts were recorded for this clonotype. V gene TRBV21-1 combines with J gene TRBJ2-7; TRBD1, the table's D call, was not compared with the DNA. TRBV21-1 is a known pseudogene. This CDR3 is built from 15 residues. This CDR3 reads CASLAWWQGACEQYF. As DNA, the CDR3 is TGTGCCAGCTTAGCATGGTGGCAGGGGGCCTGCGAGCAGTACTTC.

This clonotype was seen a handful of times. This chain connects TRBV5-6 to TRBJ1-2; D ambiguous. V was clipped by 0 bases and J by 4 bases, with 10 bases between them. In germline, CDR1 is SGHDT, CDR2 YYEEEE. The CDR3 covers 14 residues. This CDR3 reads CASSLAGPVYGYTF. DNA for the CDR3: TGTGCCAGCAGCTTGGCCGGGCCGGTCTATGGCTACACCTTC.

The rearrangement uses TRBV2 and TRBJ1-5; 7 positions agree with TRBD1. This CDR3 has 13 residues. The V and J ends lost 7 bases and 4 bases, in that order; junction bases with no gene match: 4. Germline CDR1 is SNHLY and CDR2 is FYNNEI. This CDR3 reads CASMRDSNQPQHF. The CDR3 DNA is TGTGCCAGCATGAGGGACAGTAATCAGCCCCAGCATTTT.